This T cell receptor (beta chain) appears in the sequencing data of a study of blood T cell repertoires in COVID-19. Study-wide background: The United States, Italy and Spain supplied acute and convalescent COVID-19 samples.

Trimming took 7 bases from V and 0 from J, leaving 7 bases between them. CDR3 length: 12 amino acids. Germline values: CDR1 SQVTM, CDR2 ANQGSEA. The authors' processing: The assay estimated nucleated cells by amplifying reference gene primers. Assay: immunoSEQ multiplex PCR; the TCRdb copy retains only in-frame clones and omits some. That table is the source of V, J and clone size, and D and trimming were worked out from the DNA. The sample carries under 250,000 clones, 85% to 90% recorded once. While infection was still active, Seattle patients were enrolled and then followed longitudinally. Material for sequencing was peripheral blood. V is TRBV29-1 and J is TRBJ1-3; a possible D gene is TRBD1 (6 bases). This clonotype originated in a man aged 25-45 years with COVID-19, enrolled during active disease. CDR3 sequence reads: CSGQDSGNTIYF. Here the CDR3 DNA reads TGCAGCGGACAGGACTCTGGAAACACCATATATTTT. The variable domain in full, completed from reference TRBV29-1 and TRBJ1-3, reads SAVISQKPSRDICQRGTSLTIQCQVDSQVTMMFWYRQQPGQSLTLIATANQGSEATYESGFVIDKFPISRPNLTFSTLTVSNMSPEDSSIYLCSGQDSGNTIYFGEGSWLTVV.